This passage covers 29 T cell receptor beta chains from one sample sequenced in a study of blood T cell repertoires in COVID-19. Sequencing was performed with immunoSEQ multiplex PCR; in TCRdb, only in-frame clones are kept and a portion is missing. Found here are hundreds of thousands of clones, approximately 90% of them singletons; the top ten hold about 2%. Material: peripheral blood. The receptors stem from a woman between 50 and 59 years old who had recovered from COVID-19.

With regard to this clone: The same CDR3 arises from other DNA sequences in this sample as well. This chain joins TRBV5-1 and TRBJ2-5; D is unresolved. Germline CDR1 and CDR2: SGHRS and YFSETQ. The CDR3 spans 13 residues. V was clipped by 0 bases and J by 5 bases, with 8 bases between them. The DNA of the CDR3 is TGCGCCAGCAGCTTGGCGGGTGGGGAGACCCAGTACTTC. The encoded protein is CASSLAGGETQYF.

The rearrangement joins TRBV10-3 to TRBJ2-2, with 8 bases matching TRBD2. The CDR3 runs 14 residues. V shed 9 bases and J 5 bases; nucleotides not matched to a gene: 8. The germline gives CDR1 ENHRY, CDR2 SYGVKD. CDR3 DNA: TGTGCCATTGAAAGCGGGAGCCAGACCGGGGAGCTGTTTTTT. Its translation: CAIESGSQTGELFF.

V is TRBV28 and J is TRBJ2-7; 7 bases align to TRBD2. CDR1 and CDR2 (germline): MDHEN, SYDVKM. Trimming removed 3 bases from V and 6 bases from J; junction bases left unmatched: 5. This CDR3 spans 13 amino acids. CDR3 DNA: TGTGCCAGCAGTTTGGAACTAGCGAGCGAGCAGTACTTC. Translating gives CASSLELASEQYF. The full variable domain, with the rest looked up from reference TRBV28 and TRBJ2-7, is DVKVTQSSRYLVKRTGEKVFLECVQDMDHENMFWYRQDPGLGLRLIYFSYDVKMKEKGDIPEGYSVSREKKERFSLILESASTNQTSMYLCASSLELASEQYFGPGTRLTVT.

J is TRBJ1-1 and V is TRBV19; 9 nucleotides match TRBD1. The CDR3 totals 14 residues. V trimming: 7 bases; J trimming: 6 bases; junction bases outside the gene matches: 9. Germline lookup yields CDR1 LNHDA and CDR2 SQIVND (reference sequence). Here the CDR3 reads CASIRDRDGPEAFF. The CDR3 coding sequence is TGTGCCAGTATCCGGGACAGGGACGGGCCTGAAGCTTTCTTT.

V and J are TRBV25-1 and TRBJ2-1, with TRBD2 identical over 8 bases. V trimming: 4 bases; J trimming: 6 bases; junction bases outside the gene matches: 8. Germline loops: CDR1 MGHDK, CDR2 SYGVNS. This CDR3 comprises 15 residues. The CDR3 spells CASSGRGGMPNEQFF. The DNA of the CDR3 is TGTGCCAGCAGTGGTCGGGGGGGAATGCCCAATGAGCAGTTCTTC.

The CDR3 nucleotides are TGCAGCGTTGGAGGGGGGGCCTTAGGAGCTTTCTTT. The encoded protein is CSVGGGALGAFF. The chain uses TRBV29-1 and TRBJ1-1; D might be TRBD1 (6 bases). Trimming cost V 4 bases and J 10 bases, with 16 bases left between them. The CDR3 contains 12 residues. Germline CDR1 reads SQVTM; CDR2 reads ANQGSEA.

This clone was found once. This CDR3 reads CASSFFQSHGFF. Here the CDR3 DNA reads TGTGCCAGCAGTTTTTTCCAATCCCACGGGTTCTTC. J is TRBJ2-1 and V is TRBV12-3 or TRBV12-4; D uncertain. The CDR3 runs to 12 residues. V was clipped by 3 bases and J by 15 bases, with 15 bases between them.

V gene TRBV5-5 combines with J gene TRBJ2-2; D possibly corresponds to TRBD1 (5 bases). Per the germline V gene, CDR1 is SGHKS and CDR2 is YYEKEE (reference sequence). V was cut by 0 bases and J by 4 bases, with 10 bases left in between. The CDR3 spans 15 residues. In DNA form, the CDR3 reads TGTGCCAGCAGCTTGGGCTGGCAGGGCACCGGGGAGCTGTTTTTT. It encodes CASSLGWQGTGELFF.

V gene TRBV9 combines with J gene TRBJ2-1; 8 positions match TRBD1. The J segment lost 1 base and the V segment lost 7 bases, leaving 7 bases of the junction unmatched. The CDR3 extends over 15 amino acids. The V gene's germline CDR1 is SGDLS and CDR2 YYNGEE. The CDR3 region is CASSRGQISYNEQFF. CDR3 sequence (DNA): TGTGCCAGCTCCAGGGGGCAAATATCCTACAATGAGCAGTTCTTC. The variable domain in full, completed from reference TRBV9 and TRBJ2-1, reads DSGVTQTPKHLITATGQRVTLRCSPRSGDLSVYWYQQSLDQGLQFLIQYYNGEERAKGNILERFSAQQFPDLHSELNLSSLELGDSALYFCASSRGQISYNEQFFGPGTRLTVL.

This clone was counted between two and nine times. The chain joins TRBV27 to TRBJ2-2; a possible D gene is TRBD2 (6 bases). CDR3 size: 13 residues. V dropped 10 bases and J dropped 3 bases, with 12 bases sitting between them. Germline assignment: CDR1 MNHEY and CDR2 SMNVEV (reference sequence). CDR3 in amino acids: CATTSQYTGELFF. CDR3 coding DNA: TGTGCCACCACTAGCCAGTACACCGGGGAGCTGTTTTTT.

DNA for the CDR3: TGTGCCAGCAGTTCCACAAAGACAGGAGGAAATTCACCCCTCCACTTT. Translating gives CASSSTKTGGNSPLHF. The chain combines TRBV6-5 with TRBJ1-6; tentative D call: TRBD1 (6 bases). The CDR3 has 16 amino acids. V dropped 4 bases and J dropped 7 bases, with 17 bases sitting between them. Germline V gene lookup returns CDR1 MNHEY and CDR2 SVGAGI.

The chain is built from TRBV7-8 and TRBJ1-1, with a tentative D call TRBD1 (6 bases). V was cut by 3 bases and J by 5 bases, with 13 bases left in between. CDR3 length: 14 amino acids. The V gene's germline CDR1 is SGHVS and CDR2 FQNEAQ. CDR3 in amino acids: CASSFQGKLTEAFF. CDR3 nucleotides: TGTGCCAGCAGCTTCCAGGGGAAGCTGACTGAAGCTTTCTTT.

The chain combines TRBV10-3 with TRBJ1-1; maybe TRBD1 (6 bases). V was shortened by 0 bases and J by 1 base, with 12 bases between the two germline ends. Germline CDR1 ENHRY, CDR2 SYGVKD. The CDR3 covers 16 residues. The CDR3 sequence: CAISESRQARNTEAFF. The CDR3 DNA is TGTGCCATCAGTGAGTCTCGACAGGCCAGGAACACTGAAGCTTTCTTT.

The chain recombines TRBV6-4 with TRBJ2-1; unclear D gene. Germline assignment: CDR1 MRHNA and CDR2 SNTAGT. V was clipped by 3 bases and J by 0 bases, with 9 bases between them. CDR3 length equals 15 residues. CDR3 coding DNA: TGTGCCAGCAGTGAGACTCTGAGCTCCTACAATGAGCAGTTCTTC. It specifies CASSETLSSYNEQFF.

Concerning this clone itself: The sample carries other DNA sequences with the same CDR3. The chain joins TRBV5-1 to TRBJ2-2; 9 bases are shared with TRBD2. Germline loops: CDR1 SGHRS, CDR2 YFSETQ. The V gene end was trimmed by 0 bases and the J gene end by 1 base; junction bases not matched to a gene: 10. This CDR3 has 19 residues. The CDR3 DNA follows: TGCGCCAGCAGCTTGGTCCTCGCGGGGGGGCCTCTGAACACCGGGGAGCTGTTTTTT. Translating it yields CASSLVLAGGPLNTGELFF.

This clone was picked up one time. In DNA form, the CDR3 reads TGTGCCAGCAGCTTGAACAGGGGAAGGTATGGCTACACCTTC. The encoded protein is CASSLNRGRYGYTF. The genes are TRBV5-6 and TRBJ1-2; 7 nucleotides agree with TRBD1. Germline V gives CDR1 SGHDT, CDR2 YYEEEE. There are 14 residues in the CDR3. Germline trimming cut 1 base from V and 5 bases from J; bases unmatched to any gene: 5.

The chain joins TRBV5-4 to TRBJ1-1, with D possibly TRBD1 on 5 matching bases. V was cut by 4 bases and J by 6 bases, with 19 bases left in between. Germline CDR1 is SGHNT and CDR2 is YYREEE (reference sequence). CDR3 length equals 15 residues. CDR3 residues: CASSVTGTPLSEAFF. DNA of the CDR3: TGTGCCAGCAGCGTTACCGGGACTCCTCTTTCTGAAGCTTTCTTT.

This clone was detected a few times. The chain joins TRBV6-5 to TRBJ1-2; D may be TRBD1 (5 bases). The germline V gene encodes CDR1 MNHEY and CDR2 SVGAGI. This CDR3 comprises 14 residues. V was cut by 8 bases and J by 2 bases, with 15 bases left in between. This CDR3 is CASRRGVGNYGYTF. The CDR3 DNA reads as TGTGCCAGCCGGAGGGGTGTAGGAAACTATGGCTACACCTTC.

This chain uses TRBV6-6 with TRBJ2-3; possible D gene TRBD2, 7 bases. V gave up 6 bases and J gave up 6 bases, with 13 bases separating them. Germline V gene lookup returns CDR1 MNHNY and CDR2 SVGAGI (reference sequence). This CDR3 is built from 13 residues. CDR3 bases: TGTGCCAGCAGACCGGGCGGGGGCGATACGCAGTATTTT. Translation gives CASRPGGGDTQYF.

The chain carries TRBV4-1 and TRBJ1-2, with TRBD1 as a possible D gene (5 bases). Looked up from germline, CDR1 is MGHRA and CDR2 is YSYEKL. The V gene lost 1 base and the J gene lost 0 bases, with 6 bases spanning the gap. The CDR3 is made up of 14 amino acids. Here the CDR3 DNA reads TGCGCCAGCAGCCAAGCAGGGACTAACTATGGCTACACCTTC. It specifies CASSQAGTNYGYTF.

V is TRBV5-6 and J is TRBJ2-7, with 10 bases fitting TRBD2. There are 15 residues in the CDR3. V lost 4 bases and J lost 0; bases outside the gene matches: 4. In germline, CDR1 is SGHDT, CDR2 YYEEEE. CDR3: CASSGGLANSYEQYF. The CDR3 nucleotides are TGTGCCAGCAGCGGGGGACTAGCGAACTCCTACGAGCAGTACTTC.

This chain uses TRBV5-1 with TRBJ2-7; the D gene is possibly TRBD2 (6 bases). CDR3 length: 15 amino acids. The germline CDR1 and CDR2 sequences are SGHRS and YFSETQ. The V end was cut by 2 bases, the J end by 3 bases, with 15 bases between. DNA of the CDR3: TGCGCCAGCAGCTTTTCTACGGGGGTAGACTACGAGCAGTACTTC. This codes for CASSFSTGVDYEQYF.

The gene calls are TRBV28 and TRBJ1-2; 8 bases map to TRBD1. The ends lost 6 bases at V and 4 bases at J; junction bases unmatched: 13. The CDR3 sequence is 16 residues long. CDR1 and CDR2 (germline): MDHEN, SYDVKM. CDR3 DNA: TGTGCCAGCAGCCCCTTGACGGGACAGGTATTCTATGGCTACACCTTC. Translation: CASSPLTGQVFYGYTF.

The chain has TRBV9 and TRBJ2-5; 10 nucleotides line up with TRBD1. The CDR3 extends over 15 amino acids. The V segment lost 3 bases and the J segment 7 bases; nucleotides outside the gene matches: 9. Per germline, CDR1 SGDLS and CDR2 YYNGEE. Written as DNA, the CDR3 is TGTGCCAGCAGCGACGGGACAGGGGCCGCTGGGACCCAGTACTTC. It translates to CASSDGTGAAGTQYF.

V gene TRBV4-1 combines with J gene TRBJ1-1; unclear D gene. The germline gives CDR1 MGHRA, CDR2 YSYEKL. The CDR3 is 17 amino acids. Trimming stripped 1 base from V and 4 bases from J, with 19 bases between. In nucleotides, the CDR3 is TGCGCCAGCAGCCAAGTCTGGCTGCGGGGTGGAGGCACTGAAGCTTTCTTT. Its translation is CASSQVWLRGGGTEAFF.

The V gene is TRBV11-2, the J gene TRBJ2-1; tentatively, D is TRBD2 (6 bases). CDR3 size: 15 residues. V was pared by 8 bases and J by 0 bases, with 14 bases between. Germline V gene sequence: CDR1 SGHAT, CDR2 FQNNGV. This CDR3 reads CASFNGGSSYNEQFF. The CDR3 coding sequence is TGTGCCAGCTTTAATGGGGGGAGCTCCTACAATGAGCAGTTCTTC.

V and J are TRBV11-2 and TRBJ1-2, with D hard to call. The ends were cut back, 5 bases at V and 8 bases at J, with 12 bases in the middle. This CDR3 has 12 residues. CDR1 and CDR2 from the germline V gene are SGHAT and FQNNGV. The CDR3 nucleotides are TGTGCCAGCAGCAGGGAGAGGTTCGGCTACACCTTC. It translates to CASSRERFGYTF.

CDR3 nucleotides: TGTGCCACCGCTAGCGGGGGGCCGCGGGAGCAGTTCTTC. Translated, it gives CATASGGPREQFF. The gene calls are TRBV21-1 and TRBJ2-1; the DNA was not used to check the table's D call, TRBD2. TRBV21-1 is shown as a pseudogene. The CDR3 length is 13 residues.

The chain combines TRBV4-2 with TRBJ1-2, with 10 bases identical to TRBD1. The CDR3 sequence is 16 residues long. CDR1 LGHNA and CDR2 YNFKEQ come from the germline V gene. V lost 4 bases to trimming and J lost 8 bases; unmatched junction nucleotides: 13. The CDR3 reads CASSRARQGAFEGYTF. CDR3 bases: TGTGCCAGCAGCCGCGCCCGACAGGGGGCGTTCGAAGGCTACACCTTC.